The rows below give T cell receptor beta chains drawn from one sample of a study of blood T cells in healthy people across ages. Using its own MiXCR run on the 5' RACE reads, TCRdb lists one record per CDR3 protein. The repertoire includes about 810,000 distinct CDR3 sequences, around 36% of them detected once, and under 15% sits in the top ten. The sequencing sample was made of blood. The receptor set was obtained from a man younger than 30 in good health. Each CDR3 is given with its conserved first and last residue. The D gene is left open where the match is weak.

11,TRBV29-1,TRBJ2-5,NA,CSVEIQETQYF
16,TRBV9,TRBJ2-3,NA,CASSGLLGGSTDTQYF
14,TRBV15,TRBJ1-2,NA,CATSREQVSGGYTF
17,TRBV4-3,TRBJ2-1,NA,CASRHSSRSGLVGEQFF
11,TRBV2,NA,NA,CASNQEETQYF
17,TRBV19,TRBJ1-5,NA,CASSTGVMRQLNQPQHF
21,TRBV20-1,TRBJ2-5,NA,CSAREGPGDGVPVARWNEQYF
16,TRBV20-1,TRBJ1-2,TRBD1,CSARVPPGQGASGYTF
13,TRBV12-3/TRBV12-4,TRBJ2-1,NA,CVCSLGRTNEQFF
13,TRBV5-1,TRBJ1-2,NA,CASSLAEGYGYTF
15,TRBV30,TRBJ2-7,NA,CAWSGGTDSSYEQYF
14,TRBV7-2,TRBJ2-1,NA,CASSLGLVGNEQFF
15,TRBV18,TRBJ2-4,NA,CASSPGLLAKNIQYF
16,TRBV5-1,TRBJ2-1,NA,CASPLHDHLGVNEQFF
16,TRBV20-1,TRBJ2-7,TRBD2,CSASRLAGGFSYEQYF
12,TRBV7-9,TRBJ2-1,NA,CASSLEEGEQFF
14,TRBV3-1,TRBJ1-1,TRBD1,CATTGIGSSSEAFF
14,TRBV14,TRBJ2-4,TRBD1,CASSQGTGGVSQYF
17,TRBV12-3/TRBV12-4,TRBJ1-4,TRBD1,CASSPGQGAIVNEKLFF
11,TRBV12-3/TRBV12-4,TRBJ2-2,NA,CASREAGELFF
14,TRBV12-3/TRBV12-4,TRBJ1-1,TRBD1,CASSSTGEYTEAFF
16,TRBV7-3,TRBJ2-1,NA,CASSPKEGQIYNEQFF
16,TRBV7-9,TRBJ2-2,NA,CASNFRDSYLTGELFF
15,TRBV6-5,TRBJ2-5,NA,CASSSTSAGAETQYF
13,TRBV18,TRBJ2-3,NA,CAGTWGSTDTQYF
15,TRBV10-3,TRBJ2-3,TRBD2,CAITRRRETTDTQYF
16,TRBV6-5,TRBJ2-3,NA,CASRTSSGGRTDTQYF
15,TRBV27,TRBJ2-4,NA,CASSPRGLAKNIQYF
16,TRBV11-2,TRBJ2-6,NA,CASSERDVSGANVLTF
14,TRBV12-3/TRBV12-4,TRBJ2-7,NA,CASRSGTTSYEQYF
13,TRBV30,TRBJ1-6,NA,CAWKTPYNSPLHF
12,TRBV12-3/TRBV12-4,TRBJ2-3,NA,CASRLREDTQYF
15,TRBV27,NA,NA,CASSLVFGGGNEQYF